A selection of T cell receptor beta chains follows, all from one sample in a study of cytomegalovirus exposure and HLA in healthy donors. Clones were sequenced by immunoSEQ multiplex PCR, and TCRdb holds only the in-frame ones, with some missing. The sample holds under 200,000 clones. The sample was PBMCs. All receptors come from a man aged 30 to 45 in good health and CMV-seronegative. The conserved cysteine and the conserved F or W are not part of the CDR3 here. Fields, in order: V gene, J gene, CDR3 protein.

v_gene: TRBV27
j_gene: TRBJ2-1
CDR3aa: ASRAGQGAYNEQF

v_gene: TRBV7-3
j_gene: TRBJ1-3
CDR3aa: ASSLSGGFGNTIY

v_gene: TRBV19
j_gene: TRBJ2-7
CDR3aa: ASSTRTSGSGYEQY

v_gene: TRBV7-8
j_gene: TRBJ1-1
CDR3aa: ASSGPGQGSTEAF

v_gene: TRBV18
j_gene: TRBJ1-2
CDR3aa: ASSPTGKNYGYT

v_gene: TRBV4-1
j_gene: TRBJ1-4
CDR3aa: ASSGGQSTNEKLF

v_gene: TRBV5-1
j_gene: TRBJ1-2
CDR3aa: ASSRTGAGGYT

v_gene: TRBV10-3
j_gene: TRBJ2-2
CDR3aa: ATYGSGQVPLGELF

v_gene: TRBV29-1
j_gene: TRBJ2-2
CDR3aa: SVNRDRNTGELF

v_gene: TRBV7-2
j_gene: TRBJ2-7
CDR3aa: ASSYGGGTYEQY

v_gene: TRBV2
j_gene: TRBJ2-7
CDR3aa: ASSRTWDRATEQY

v_gene: TRBV15
j_gene: TRBJ2-5
CDR3aa: ATSRRLIQETQY

v_gene: TRBV25-1
j_gene: TRBJ2-1
CDR3aa: ASSEPTGTGDNEQF

v_gene: TRBV6-1
j_gene: TRBJ2-1
CDR3aa: ASNLGAATEWQF

v_gene: TRBV9
j_gene: TRBJ2-1
CDR3aa: ASSVGGGYNEQF

v_gene: TRBV6-4
j_gene: TRBJ2-7
CDR3aa: ASSDSGGLDEQY

v_gene: TRBV4-3
j_gene: TRBJ2-7
CDR3aa: ASSQVSSGSYEQY

v_gene: TRBV30
j_gene: TRBJ1-2
CDR3aa: AWSRDSSYGYT

v_gene: TRBV9
j_gene: TRBJ1-1
CDR3aa: ASSVPGGRNTEAF

v_gene: TRBV18
j_gene: TRBJ2-7
CDR3aa: ASSGDSSSSEQY

v_gene: TRBV5-1
j_gene: TRBJ2-7
CDR3aa: ASSLGGGSSYEQY

v_gene: TRBV5-4
j_gene: TRBJ1-1
CDR3aa: ASSLESRGVTEAF

v_gene: TRBV5-1
j_gene: TRBJ2-5
CDR3aa: ASSLTSGVQETQY

v_gene: TRBV9
j_gene: TRBJ2-1
CDR3aa: ASSGGGLHPYNEQF

v_gene: TRBV13
j_gene: TRBJ2-2
CDR3aa: ASSLASPYTGELF

v_gene: TRBV5-4
j_gene: TRBJ2-3
CDR3aa: ASSSSRGSDTQY

v_gene: TRBV10-2
j_gene: TRBJ1-5
CDR3aa: ASSPKHRGDQPQH

v_gene: TRBV30
j_gene: TRBJ2-3
CDR3aa: AWGTGGKTDTQY

v_gene: TRBV2
j_gene: TRBJ2-2
CDR3aa: ASSEAINRGAGELF

v_gene: TRBV28
j_gene: TRBJ1-4
CDR3aa: ASSLWDRTNEKLF

v_gene: TRBV7-2
j_gene: TRBJ1-1
CDR3aa: ASSSGYSSTEAF

v_gene: TRBV27
j_gene: TRBJ2-2
CDR3aa: ASSLFSDTGELF

v_gene: TRBV18
j_gene: TRBJ1-1
CDR3aa: ASSPSEVRGTEAF

v_gene: TRBV6-1
j_gene: TRBJ1-5
CDR3aa: ASSARGWQPQH

v_gene: TRBV5-1
j_gene: TRBJ1-1
CDR3aa: ASHLDSNTEAF

v_gene: TRBV19
j_gene: TRBJ1-2
CDR3aa: ASSSHGTNYGYT

v_gene: TRBV6-1
j_gene: TRBJ1-2
CDR3aa: ASRGGGNYGYT

v_gene: TRBV11-3
j_gene: TRBJ2-1
CDR3aa: ASSLRLAGGRNEQF

v_gene: TRBV5-4
j_gene: TRBJ2-5
CDR3aa: ASSPDTQGRETQY

v_gene: TRBV7-2
j_gene: TRBJ1-5
CDR3aa: ASSRGQTYSNQPQH

v_gene: TRBV6-5
j_gene: TRBJ2-5
CDR3aa: ASGQTRPQY

v_gene: TRBV9
j_gene: TRBJ2-1
CDR3aa: ASSVTTSGPNHYNEQF

v_gene: TRBV7-2
j_gene: TRBJ2-2
CDR3aa: ASSLAPPGNTGELF

v_gene: TRBV27
j_gene: TRBJ1-2
CDR3aa: ASSSDRGRLYGYT

v_gene: TRBV5-4
j_gene: TRBJ2-4
CDR3aa: ASSLGVGTARNIQY

v_gene: TRBV7-2
j_gene: TRBJ2-7
CDR3aa: ASSLGLAGIEQY

v_gene: TRBV11-3
j_gene: TRBJ1-4
CDR3aa: ASSLRGSNEKLF

v_gene: TRBV11-2
j_gene: TRBJ2-2
CDR3aa: ASSPRLAEEYTGELF

v_gene: TRBV5-1
j_gene: TRBJ2-1
CDR3aa: ASEGQGNNEQF